The 10 T cell receptor beta chains below all came from one sample that was sequenced in a study of blood T cell repertoires in COVID-19 (dated by TCRdb to the early 2020s). The library was made by the immunoSEQ multiplex PCR assay. This is the immuneACCESS table as TCRdb keeps it, with only in-frame sequences that have V and J called. A part of the clones is gone; compared with another copy, unresolved V genes explain less than half, and the rest is unexplained. Counted in this sample were a few hundred thousand clones; about 81% of them appeared once. About 9% of the sample goes to the ten largest clones. The source material was PBMCs or T cells enriched from blood (not recorded which). These receptors all come from a man in his forties or fifties who had recovered from COVID-19.

This clone is a singleton in its sample. The rearrangement joins TRBV18 to TRBJ1-4; perhaps TRBD1 as D (5 bases). The germline V gene has CDR1 KGHSH and CDR2 LQKENI. Trimming shortened V by 1 base and J by 6 bases, and 21 bases separated the two germline ends. The CDR3 length is 18 residues. In DNA, the CDR3 is TGTGCCAGCTCACCACTCGCCAGGACACGACTTCGGCATGAAAAACTGTTTTTT. It encodes CASSPLARTRLRHEKLFF.

This rearrangement joins TRBV27 to TRBJ1-5; D is undetermined. The CDR3 runs to 17 residues. Trimming stripped 5 bases from V and 6 bases from J, with 23 bases between. CDR1 is MNHEY, CDR2 SMNVEV, per germline (reference sequence). CDR3 DNA: TGTGCCAGCAGTCCACTGCCGGTCAGGATTCGGGGTCAGCCCCAGCATTTT. It encodes CASSPLPVRIRGQPQHF.

The rearrangement joins TRBV5-1 to TRBJ2-3; 7 nucleotides match TRBD2. Germline CDR1 is SGHRS and CDR2 is YFSETQ. V shed 8 bases, J shed 0 bases, and the junction held 6 bases outside the gene matches. This CDR3 contains 14 residues. The CDR3 DNA is TGCGCCAGTATCCCGGGAGGTAGCACAGATACGCAGTATTTT. This sequence encodes CASIPGGSTDTQYF.

The chain links TRBV5-6 to TRBJ1-2; no reliable D call. Germline V gene lookup returns CDR1 SGHDT and CDR2 YYEEEE. The CDR3 totals 15 residues. Trimming pared 0 bases from V and 5 bases from J, leaving 14 bases between. The CDR3 nucleotides are TGTGCCAGCAGCTTGGCGGAGTATTCGCTATATGGCTACACCTTC. It translates to CASSLAEYSLYGYTF. The full variable domain, completed using reference TRBV5-6 and TRBJ1-2, is DAGVTQSPTHLIKTRGQQVTLRCSPKSGHDTVSWYQQALGQGPQFIFQYYEEEERQRGNFPDRFSGHQFPNYSSELNVNALLLGDSALYLCASSLAEYSLYGYTFGSGTRLTVV.

The chain links TRBV18 to TRBJ2-2; TRBD1 aligns across 7 bases. Unmatched junction bases numbered 13, after V lost 7 bases and J lost 5 bases. The CDR3 runs to 16 residues. Per the germline V gene, CDR1 is KGHSH and CDR2 is LQKENI. This CDR3 is CASLPTGTASTGELFF. The CDR3 DNA sequence: TGTGCCAGCTTACCCACGGGGACAGCGAGTACCGGGGAGCTGTTTTTT.

The gene calls are TRBV12-5 and TRBJ1-5; possibly TRBD1 for D (6 bases). The CDR3 has 14 residues. Trimming cost V 2 bases and J 7 bases, with 12 bases left between them. Germline V CDR1 and CDR2: LGHNT, FRNRAP. The CDR3 loop is CASGLWDIDQPQHF. CDR3 bases: TGTGCTAGTGGTTTGTGGGACATAGACCAGCCCCAGCATTTT.

The chain recombines TRBV24-1 with TRBJ2-2; D not resolved. V lost 3 bases, J lost 7 bases, and 5 bases lay in between. Germline assignment: CDR1 KGHDR and CDR2 SFDVKD. The CDR3 totals 12 residues. The DNA of the CDR3 is TGTGCCACCAGTGATCGAGTCGGGGAGCTGTTTTTT. It encodes CATSDRVGELFF.

V and J are TRBV10-1 and TRBJ1-1; D is undetermined. The CDR3 runs to 12 residues. Germline CDR1 WNHNN, CDR2 SYGVQD (reference sequence). The V end was cut by 4 bases, the J end by 5 bases, with 8 bases between. The CDR3 region is CASSGAPTEAFF. The CDR3 DNA sequence: TGCGCCAGCAGTGGGGCACCAACTGAAGCTTTCTTT.

The rearrangement uses TRBV7-9 and TRBJ1-2; D perhaps matches TRBD1 (6 bases). V was pared by 5 bases and J by 0 bases, with 13 bases between. The CDR3 contains 15 residues. Germline lookup yields CDR1 SEHNR and CDR2 FQNEAQ (reference sequence). CDR3 DNA: TGTGCCAGCAGCCCAGGGGTGGGAGCTAACTATGGCTACACCTTC. This codes for CASSPGVGANYGYTF.

CDR3 nucleotides: TGTGCCAGTAGTATATGGAGGAACAATGAGCAGTTCTTC. Encoded protein: CASSIWRNNEQFF. The chain has TRBV19 and TRBJ2-1, with a tentative D call TRBD2 (5 bases). Trimming removed 2 bases from V and 5 bases from J, with 7 bases in between. Germline V CDR1 and CDR2: LNHDA, SQIVND (reference sequence). The length of the CDR3 is 13 residues.